This T cell receptor beta chain was documented in a study of cytomegalovirus exposure and HLA in healthy donors. At the time of sampling, donors were nominally healthy, though unrecorded immune exposures were likely. Study outcomes and limitations: It was in a later analysis that TCR association rates were seen to vary by HLA locus, highest for DRB1 and lowest for HLA-C. Sequencing probably produced one cluster of sequence variants that were highly shared. There were 150 to 200 TCR beta chains listed as cytomegalovirus-associated.

PCR was performed using 60 Vbeta and 13 Jbeta primers. Profiled with immunoSEQ multiplex PCR; TCRdb holds only in-frame clones, not every one. The sample yields approximately 110,000 clones, about three quarters seen once. As regards this clone: What it recognizes is unknown.

Sequencing used PBMCs. This TCR derives from a woman in her thirties in good health and CMV-seronegative.

The CDR3 nucleotides read TGTGCCAGCAGCTTAGTACAGGGGGCGGTGGATTCACCCCTCCACTTT. Translated: CASSLVQGAVDSPLHF. This rearrangement joins TRBV7-6 to TRBJ1-6; 9 positions match TRBD1. Germline values: CDR1 SGHVS, CDR2 FNYEAQ. Trimming took 1 base from V and 8 from J; bases not matched to a gene: 6. The CDR3 consists of 16 residues.